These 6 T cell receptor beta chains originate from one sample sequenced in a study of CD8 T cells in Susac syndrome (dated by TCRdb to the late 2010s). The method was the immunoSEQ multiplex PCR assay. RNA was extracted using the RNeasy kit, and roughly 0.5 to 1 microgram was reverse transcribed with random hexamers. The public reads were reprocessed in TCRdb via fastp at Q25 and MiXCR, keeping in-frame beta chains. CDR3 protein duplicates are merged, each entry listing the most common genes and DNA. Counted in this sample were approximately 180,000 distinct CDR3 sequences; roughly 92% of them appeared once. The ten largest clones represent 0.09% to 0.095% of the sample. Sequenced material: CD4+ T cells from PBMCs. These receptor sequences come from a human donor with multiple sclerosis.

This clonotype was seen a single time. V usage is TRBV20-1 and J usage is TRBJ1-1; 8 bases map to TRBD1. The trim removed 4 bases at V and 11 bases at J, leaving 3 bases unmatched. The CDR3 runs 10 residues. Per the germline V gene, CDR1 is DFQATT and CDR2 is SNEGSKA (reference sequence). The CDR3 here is CSAKDRVAFF. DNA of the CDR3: TGCAGTGCTAAGGACAGGGTGGCTTTCTTT.

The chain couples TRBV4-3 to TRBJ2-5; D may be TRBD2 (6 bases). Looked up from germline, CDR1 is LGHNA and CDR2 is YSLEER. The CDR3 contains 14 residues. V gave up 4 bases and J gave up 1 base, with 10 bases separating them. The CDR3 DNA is TGCGCCAGCAGCCGGGGGGTCTTCCAAGAGACCCAGTACTTC. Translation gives CASSRGVFQETQYF.

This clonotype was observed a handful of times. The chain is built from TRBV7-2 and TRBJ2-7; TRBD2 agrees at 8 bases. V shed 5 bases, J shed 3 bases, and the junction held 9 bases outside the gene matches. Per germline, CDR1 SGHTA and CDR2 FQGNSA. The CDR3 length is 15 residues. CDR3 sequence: CASSPPQAGDYEQYF. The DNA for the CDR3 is TGTGCCAGCAGCCCCCCCCAAGCGGGAGACTACGAGCAGTACTTC.

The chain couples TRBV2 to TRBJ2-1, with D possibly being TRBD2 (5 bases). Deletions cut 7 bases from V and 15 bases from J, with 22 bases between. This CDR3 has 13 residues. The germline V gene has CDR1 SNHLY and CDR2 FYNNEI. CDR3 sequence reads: CASNVGSGLKPFF. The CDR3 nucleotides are TGTGCCAGCAATGTGGGATCCGGACTGAAGCCGTTCTTC.

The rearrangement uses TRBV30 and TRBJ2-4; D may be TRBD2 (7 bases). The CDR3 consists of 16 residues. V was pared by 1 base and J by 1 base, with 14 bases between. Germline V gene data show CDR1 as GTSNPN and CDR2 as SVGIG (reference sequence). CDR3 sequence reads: CAWSGGGRRAKNIQYF. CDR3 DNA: TGTGCCTGGAGTGGGGGGGGGCGCAGGGCCAAAAACATTCAGTACTTC. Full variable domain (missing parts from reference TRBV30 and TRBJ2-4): SQTIHQWPATLVQPVGSPLSLECTVEGTSNPNLYWYRQAAGRGLQLLFYSVGIGQISSEVPQNLSASRPQDRQFILSSKKLLLSDSGFYLCAWSGGGRRAKNIQYFGAGTRLSVL.

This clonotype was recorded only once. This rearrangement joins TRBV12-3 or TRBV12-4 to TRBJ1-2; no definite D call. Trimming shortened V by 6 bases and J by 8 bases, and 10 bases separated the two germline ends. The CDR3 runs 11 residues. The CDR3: CASRTWLGYTF. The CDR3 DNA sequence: TGTGCCAGCAGGACGTGGTTGGGCTACACCTTC.